By frequency in the sample, the clone carrying this T cell receptor (beta chain) is medium-sized. The sample is drawn from a study of control samples from healthy donors and cancer patients. V shed 0 bases and J shed 0 bases, with 15 bases lying between them. Germline V gives CDR1 SGHDT, CDR2 YYEEEE. The CDR3 totals 17 residues. Sequencing was performed with immunoSEQ multiplex PCR; in TCRdb, only in-frame clones are kept and a portion is missing. The sample gives 85,000 to 90,000 clones, approximately 86% of which show up once; 20% to 25% is in the top ten. The chain is built from TRBV5-6 and TRBJ1-2, with D perhaps matching TRBD1 (6 bases). Sequencing was carried out using blood. The receptor was derived from a man aged 25-45 years in good health. CDR3 sequence (DNA): TGTGCCAGCAGCTTGGAGGACAGTAAGTTAGCTAACTATGGCTACACCTTC. Protein sequence: CASSLEDSKLANYGYTF.